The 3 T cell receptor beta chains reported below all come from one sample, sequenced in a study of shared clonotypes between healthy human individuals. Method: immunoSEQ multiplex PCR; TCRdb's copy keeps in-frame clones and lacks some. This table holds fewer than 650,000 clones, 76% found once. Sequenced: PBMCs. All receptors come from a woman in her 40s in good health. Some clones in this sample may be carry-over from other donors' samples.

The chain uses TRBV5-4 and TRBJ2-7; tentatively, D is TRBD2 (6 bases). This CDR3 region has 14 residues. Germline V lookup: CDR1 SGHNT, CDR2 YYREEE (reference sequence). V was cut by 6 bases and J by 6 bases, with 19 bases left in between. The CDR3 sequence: CASMVGSGSGEQYF. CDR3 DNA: TGTGCCAGCATGGTGGGTAGCGGTTCGGGCGAGCAGTACTTC.

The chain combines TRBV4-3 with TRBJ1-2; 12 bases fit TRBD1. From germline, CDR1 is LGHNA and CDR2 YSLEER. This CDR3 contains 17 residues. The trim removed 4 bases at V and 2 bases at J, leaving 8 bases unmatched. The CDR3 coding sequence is TGCGCCAGCAGCCCTATAGGGACAGGGGGCGCCAACTATGGCTACACCTTC. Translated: CASSPIGTGGANYGYTF.

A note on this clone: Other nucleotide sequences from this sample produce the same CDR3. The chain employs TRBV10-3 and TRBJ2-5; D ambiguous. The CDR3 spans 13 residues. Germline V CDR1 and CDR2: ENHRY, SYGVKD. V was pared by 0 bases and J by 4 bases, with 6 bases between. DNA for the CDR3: TGTGCCATCAGTGAGTCAGGCAGAGAGACCCAGTACTTC. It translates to CAISESGRETQYF.